This T cell receptor (beta chain) was documented in a study of cytomegalovirus exposure and HLA in healthy donors. General study results and limits: It was around 160 TCR beta chains that were listed as cytomegalovirus-associated. That first-cohort TCR clusters tended to co-occur in the 130 or so validation repertoires was found in a later analysis.

The data were produced by immunoSEQ multiplex PCR, yet TCRdb's version contains in-frame clones alone and is incomplete. Of approximately 97,000 clones listed, approximately 93% are singletons. As to this clone: No antigen is known for it.

This TCR was recovered from a woman aged 25-40 years in good health and CMV-seropositive. Specimen: PBMCs.

The CDR3 DNA is TGTGCCAGCAGCTTGGTGTTTTTCCGGCGGCCAGATACGCAGTATTTT. This sequence encodes CASSLVFFRRPDTQYF. This chain uses TRBV5-8 with TRBJ2-3; no definite D call. This CDR3 contains 16 residues. In germline, CDR1 is SGHTS, CDR2 YDEGEE. V was trimmed by 0 bases and J by 4 bases, leaving 15 bases between them.